One and the same sample provided the 29 T cell receptor beta chains below, sequenced in a study of T cell responses to AZD1222 COVID-19 vaccine. Sequencing used immunoSEQ multiplex PCR; TCRdb keeps in-frame clones, though not all of them. The sample has approximately 74,000 clones, 86% seen once. The material was peripheral blood, obtained on day 0 of AZD1222 vaccination. The receptors here all came from an adult in good health.

CDR3 DNA: TGTGCCAGCAGCGCGGACAGGGGAGGTGAAGCTTTCTTT. Residues: CASSADRGGEAFF. The gene calls are TRBV12-3 or TRBV12-4 and TRBJ1-1; 9 bases are a match to TRBD1. The CDR3 is made up of 13 amino acids. V was clipped by 6 bases and J by 7 bases; unmatched bases: 6.

The chain is built from TRBV7-9 and TRBJ1-2; D call uncertain. This CDR3 has 13 amino acids. Trimming cost V 6 bases and J 4 bases, with 12 bases left between them. The V gene's germline CDR1 is SEHNR and CDR2 FQNEAQ (reference sequence). CDR3 DNA: TGTGCCAGCAGTTATACATCCTCCTATGGCTACACCTTC. Translating it yields CASSYTSSYGYTF.

The genes are TRBV6-6 and TRBJ1-6; 11 bases fit TRBD1. Trimming removed 6 bases from V and 10 bases from J; junction bases left unmatched: 11. CDR1 and CDR2 (germline): MNHNY, SVGAGI (reference sequence). This CDR3 is built from 16 residues. CDR3 DNA: TGTGCCAGCAGGGATGTCAACCGGGACAGGGGGTCACCCCTCCACTTT. Its translation is CASRDVNRDRGSPLHF.

This clone was seen once. This chain joins TRBV5-6 and TRBJ1-2, with D maybe TRBD1 (6 bases). Trimming cost V 4 bases and J 4 bases, with 11 bases left between them. CDR1 and CDR2 from the germline V gene are SGHDT and YYEEEE. The CDR3 is 13 residues long. The CDR3 region is CASSAGQFYGYTF. DNA of the CDR3: TGTGCCAGCAGCGCCGGACAGTTCTATGGCTACACCTTC.

The rearrangement links TRBV7-2 to TRBJ2-6; D uncertain. The germline gives CDR1 SGHTA, CDR2 FQGNSA. This CDR3 has 16 amino acids. Trimming left V 5 bases short and J 4 bases short, with 15 bases between. CDR3 sequence: CASSPSGSFGANVLTF. DNA for the CDR3: TGTGCCAGCAGCCCTTCCGGTAGTTTCGGGGCCAACGTCCTGACTTTC.

The V gene is TRBV5-6, the J gene TRBJ1-6, with unresolved D. Germline CDR1 SGHDT, CDR2 YYEEEE. The CDR3 runs 14 residues. V was clipped by 0 bases and J by 6 bases, with 7 bases between them. CDR3 residues: CASSLVQSNSPLHF. The CDR3 DNA follows: TGTGCCAGCAGCTTGGTTCAGAGTAATTCACCCCTCCACTTT.

The chain recombines TRBV7-9 with TRBJ1-1; 8 bases are a match to TRBD1. CDR3 length equals 16 residues. Germline V gene sequence: CDR1 SEHNR, CDR2 FQNEAQ (reference sequence). V shed 2 bases and J 10 bases; nucleotides not matched to a gene: 15. The CDR3, as DNA: TGTGCCAGCAGCTTATGGGGGGGACAGGAGGGTTTAGGAGCTTTCTTT. Protein sequence: CASSLWGGQEGLGAFF.

This clone appeared a single time. This chain joins TRBV7-2 and TRBJ1-2; 10 bases are shared with TRBD1. After removal of 6 bases from V and 4 bases from J, the junction contained 5 bases not matched to a gene. The CDR3 spans 14 residues. In germline, CDR1 is SGHTA, CDR2 FQGNSA. The chain's CDR3 is CASSGTGDSYGYTF. As DNA, the CDR3 is TGTGCCAGCAGTGGGACAGGGGATAGCTATGGCTACACCTTC. Variable domain in full (rest from reference TRBV7-2 and TRBJ1-2): GAGVSQSPSNKVTEKGKDVELRCDPISGHTALYWYRQSLGQGLEFLIYFQGNSAPDKSGLPSDRFSAERTGGSVSTLTIQRTQQEDSAVYLCASSGTGDSYGYTFGSGTRLTVV.

The genes are TRBV3-1 (or the pseudogene TRBV3-2) and TRBJ1-5; tentatively, D is TRBD1 (6 bases). This CDR3 spans 14 amino acids. Germline CDR1 reads LGHDT; CDR2 reads YNNKEL (reference sequence). V was clipped by 1 base and J by 8 bases, with 12 bases between them. The CDR3 DNA is TGTGCCAGCAGCCAAGCAGGGGAGGATAAGCCCCAGCATTTT. Amino acids: CASSQAGEDKPQHF.

In its sample, this clone is medium-sized. The V gene is TRBV29-1, the J gene TRBJ1-1; 8 bases agree with TRBD1. V gave up 4 bases and J gave up 2 bases; unmatched junction bases: 6. CDR3 length: 14 amino acids. The germline V gene encodes CDR1 SQVTM and CDR2 ANQGSEA. CDR3 amino acids: CSVAQGASNTEAFF. DNA of the CDR3: TGCAGCGTTGCTCAGGGGGCTTCAAACACTGAAGCTTTCTTT. Full variable domain (missing parts from reference TRBV29-1 and TRBJ1-1): SAVISQKPSRDICQRGTSLTIQCQVDSQVTMMFWYRQQPGQSLTLIATANQGSEATYESGFVIDKFPISRPNLTFSTLTVSNMSPEDSSIYLCSVAQGASNTEAFFGQGTRLTVV.

The CDR3 is CASSIQTGRGGYTF. CDR3 nucleotides: TGTGCCAGCAGTATCCAGACAGGTCGGGGTGGCTACACCTTC. V gene TRBV28 combines with J gene TRBJ1-2; the D gene is possibly TRBD1 (6 bases). Germline assignment: CDR1 MDHEN and CDR2 SYDVKM. V was trimmed by 5 bases and J by 7 bases, leaving 17 bases between them. The CDR3 loop spans 14 amino acids.

The V gene is TRBV24-1, the J gene TRBJ2-7; 7 bases map to TRBD2. J lost 0 bases, V lost 9 bases, and 7 bases had no gene match. Germline CDR1 KGHDR, CDR2 SFDVKD. This CDR3 comprises 14 residues. The CDR3 coding sequence is TGTGCCACCTCCCCCGGCGGGAGCTCCTACGAGCAGTACTTC. It translates to CATSPGGSSYEQYF.

The chain uses TRBV7-3 and TRBJ2-1, with D possibly TRBD2 on 6 matching bases. V shed 6 bases and J shed 4 bases, with 19 bases lying between them. CDR1 is SGHTA, CDR2 FQGTGA, per germline. The CDR3 has 16 residues. The CDR3 spells CASSDWGTFLYNEQFF. The CDR3 nucleotides read TGTGCCAGCAGTGATTGGGGGACTTTTCTGTACAATGAGCAGTTCTTC.

The chain uses TRBV2 and TRBJ1-1; TRBD1 is a possible D gene (6 bases). CDR3 length: 14 amino acids. Germline CDR1 and CDR2: SNHLY and FYNNEI. V lost 6 bases, J lost 0 bases, and 11 bases lay in between. CDR3 loop: CASRQGTMNTEAFF. The CDR3, as DNA: TGTGCCAGCAGGCAGGGGACCATGAACACTGAAGCTTTCTTT.

The chain employs TRBV7-9 and TRBJ1-3; D not certain. With 2 bases removed from V and 4 bases from J, the gap between germline ends came to 9 bases. Germline loops: CDR1 SEHNR, CDR2 FQNEAQ (reference sequence). CDR3 length equals 14 residues. The CDR3 spells CASSLRDGGNTIYF. CDR3 coding DNA: TGTGCCAGCAGCTTAAGGGATGGGGGAAACACCATATATTTT.

CDR3 DNA: TGTGCCAGCAGCCAAGATATAGTGGTAACACCTAGCTACAATGAGCAGTTCTTC. Its protein is CASSQDIVVTPSYNEQFF. The chain uses TRBV4-2 and TRBJ2-1; D is ambiguous. V was pared by 0 bases and J by 3 bases, with 18 bases between. This CDR3 has 18 amino acids. The germline V gene encodes CDR1 LGHNA and CDR2 YNFKEQ.

This clone appeared a single time. The chain links TRBV27 to TRBJ1-5; D gene uncertain. The CDR3 consists of 12 residues. Between the trimmed V and J ends, which lost 3 bases and 7 bases, there was a span of 7 bases. Per germline, CDR1 MNHEY and CDR2 SMNVEV (reference sequence). The DNA for the CDR3 is TGTGCCAGCAGTTTCACGGGGCAGCCCCAGCATTTT. Its translation: CASSFTGQPQHF.

V and J are TRBV28 and TRBJ2-6; the D is unclear. Trimming stripped 1 base from V and 2 bases from J, with 9 bases between. Germline CDR1 and CDR2: MDHEN and SYDVKM. The CDR3 runs to 16 residues. For the CDR3, the DNA is TGTGCCAGCAGTTTATTCTCGGAACCTGGGGCCAACGTCCTGACTTTC. It translates to CASSLFSEPGANVLTF.

This clone appeared once. This chain links TRBV5-1 with TRBJ2-1; D may be TRBD1 or TRBD2 (5 bases each). V lost 4 bases and J lost 4, with 9 bases in between. CDR1 SGHRS and CDR2 YFSETQ come from the germline V gene. This CDR3 has 13 residues. The CDR3 is CASSMGPYNEQFF. Written as DNA, the CDR3 is TGCGCCAGCAGCATGGGACCGTACAATGAGCAGTTCTTC.

This clone has just a few counts. The rearrangement uses TRBV11-2 and TRBJ2-2, with D possibly matching TRBD1 (5 bases). CDR1 is SGHAT, CDR2 FQNNGV, per germline. This CDR3 is built from 15 residues. The V and J ends lost 5 bases and 5 bases respectively, with 15 bases between them. CDR3 sequence (DNA): TGTGCCAGCAGCCAGCAGGGAAGTGGGACCGGGGAGCTGTTTTTT. Encoded protein: CASSQQGSGTGELFF. Supplemented by reference TRBV11-2 and TRBJ2-2, the full variable domain reads EAGVAQSPRYKIIEKRQSVAFWCNPISGHATLYWYQQILGQGPKLLIQFQNNGVVDDSQLPKDRFSAERLKGVDSTLKIQPAKLEDSAVYLCASSQQGSGTGELFFGEGSRLTVL.

The CDR3 here is CAWSADRGLFYEQYF. In DNA form, the CDR3 reads TGTGCCTGGAGTGCGGACAGGGGGCTCTTTTACGAGCAGTACTTC. V and J are TRBV30 and TRBJ2-7, with 11 bases matching TRBD1. The germline V gene has CDR1 GTSNPN and CDR2 SVGIG (reference sequence). The CDR3 contains 15 residues. The trim removed 1 base at V and 4 bases at J, leaving 6 bases unmatched.

V gene TRBV5-1 combines with J gene TRBJ2-3; 9 bases map to TRBD1. V trimming: 4 bases; J trimming: 4 bases; junction bases outside the gene matches: 13. The CDR3 length is 17 residues. Germline-derived CDR1 and CDR2 are SGHRS and YFSETQ. CDR3: CASSIGTGRTHSDTQYF. In nucleotides, the CDR3 is TGCGCCAGCAGCATAGGGACAGGGAGAACCCACTCAGATACGCAGTATTTT. Using reference TRBV5-1 and TRBJ2-3 for the parts outside the CDR3, the full variable domain is KAGVTQTPRYLIKTRGQQVTLSCSPISGHRSVSWYQQTPGQGLQFLFEYFSETQRNKGNFPGRFSGRQFSNSRSEMNVSTLELGDSALYLCASSIGTGRTHSDTQYFGPGTRLTVL.

The chain is built from TRBV7-8 and TRBJ1-1; 9 nucleotides match TRBD1. The CDR3 runs to 15 residues. Losses at the gene ends were 5 bases for V and 4 bases for J; bases not matched to a gene: 8. Germline V gives CDR1 SGHVS, CDR2 FQNEAQ. The CDR3: CASSGRDRVITEAFF. CDR3 DNA sequence: TGTGCCAGCAGCGGCCGGGACAGGGTCATCACTGAAGCTTTCTTT.

This chain uses TRBV5-1 with TRBJ1-4, with no clear D. CDR3 length equals 15 residues. Trimming took off 4 bases at V and 0 bases at J, with 10 bases between the two ends. Germline loops: CDR1 SGHRS, CDR2 YFSETQ. This CDR3 is CASSLELATNEKLFF. CDR3 bases: TGCGCCAGCAGCCTAGAGCTAGCAACTAATGAAAAACTGTTTTTT.

The sample holds one count of this clone. J is TRBJ2-5 and V is TRBV27; 8 bases line up with TRBD1. Germline values: CDR1 MNHEY, CDR2 SMNVEV (reference sequence). V gave up 3 bases and J gave up 4 bases; unmatched junction bases: 4. The CDR3 contains 14 residues. CDR3 sequence reads: CASSFRGQAETQYF. CDR3 coding DNA: TGTGCCAGCAGTTTCAGGGGGCAAGCAGAGACCCAGTACTTC.

This clone was found once. V usage is TRBV28 and J usage is TRBJ1-2; D not certain. V lost 5 bases, J lost 0 bases, and 7 bases lay in between. The CDR3 contains 13 residues. Germline loops: CDR1 MDHEN, CDR2 SYDVKM. The CDR3 is CASSGSANYGYTF. For the CDR3, the DNA is TGTGCCAGCAGTGGTTCAGCTAACTATGGCTACACCTTC.

The V call is TRBV7-3, the J call TRBJ2-5; possibly TRBD1 for D (6 bases). The CDR3 has 13 amino acids. Germline V gives CDR1 SGHTA, CDR2 FQGTGA. V was shortened by 4 bases and J by 2 bases, with 8 bases between the two germline ends. Here the CDR3 DNA reads TGTGCCAGCAGCTCCGGACAGCAAGAGACCCAGTACTTC. Translating gives CASSSGQQETQYF.

This chain connects TRBV11-2 to TRBJ2-1; the D gene is possibly TRBD1 (6 bases). CDR1 is SGHAT, CDR2 FQNNGV, per germline. The CDR3 covers 14 residues. Trimming removed 1 base at V and 6 bases at J, with 10 bases between. CDR3 residues: CASSLGGGANEQFF. The CDR3 DNA reads TGTGCCAGCAGCTTAGGAGGGGGAGCCAATGAGCAGTTCTTC.

The chain uses TRBV5-4 and TRBJ2-1, with D possibly being TRBD1 (5 bases). The CDR3 sequence is 14 residues long. The germline CDR1 and CDR2 sequences are SGHNT and YYREEE (reference sequence). V lost 0 bases and J 6 bases, leaving 10 bases between the germline ends. CDR3 loop: CASSLGQSFNEQFF. The CDR3 bases are TGTGCCAGCAGCTTGGGACAGAGTTTCAATGAGCAGTTCTTC. The full variable domain, its missing parts supplied by reference TRBV5-4 and TRBJ2-1, is ETGVTQSPTHLIKTRGQQVTLRCSSQSGHNTVSWYQQALGQGPQFIFQYYREEENGRGNFPPRFSGLQFPNYSSELNVNALELDDSALYLCASSLGQSFNEQFFGPGTRLTVL.